This T cell receptor beta chain was obtained from a study of blood T cell repertoires in COVID-19. On the study more broadly: T cells, B-cell-depleted T cells, or PBMCs provided the cDNA or gDNA that served as material.

Germline-derived CDR1 and CDR2 are WSHSY and SAAADI. V was pared by 2 bases and J by 2 bases, with 12 bases between. This CDR3 has 15 residues. Methods used by the authors: Reference gene primer amplification gave estimated nucleated cell counts. Profiling relied on immunoSEQ multiplex PCR, and the TCRdb table lists in-frame clones only, not all of them. That table furnishes V, J and clone size, whereas the DNA furnished D and trimming. Here the sample spans fewer than 150,000 clones, 70% to 90% being singletons. This receptor was obtained from a human donor in a cohort sampled during active COVID-19. The chain employs TRBV10-2 and TRBJ2-5, with D maybe TRBD2 (6 bases). The material sequenced was peripheral blood. The CDR3 DNA reads as TGCGCCAGCAGTGAGGTCTTGACTAGGCAAGAGACCCAGTACTTC. It encodes CASSEVLTRQETQYF.